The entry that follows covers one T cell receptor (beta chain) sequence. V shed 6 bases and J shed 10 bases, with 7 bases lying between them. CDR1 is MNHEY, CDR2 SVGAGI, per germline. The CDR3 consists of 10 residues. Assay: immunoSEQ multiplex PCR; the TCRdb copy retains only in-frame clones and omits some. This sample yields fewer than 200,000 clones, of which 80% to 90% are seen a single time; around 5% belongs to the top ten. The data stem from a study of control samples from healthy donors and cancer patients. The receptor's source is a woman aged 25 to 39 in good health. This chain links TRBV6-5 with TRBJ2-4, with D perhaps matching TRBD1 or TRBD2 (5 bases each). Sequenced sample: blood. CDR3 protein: CASRGRIQYF. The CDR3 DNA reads TGTGCCAGCAGGGGACGGATTCAGTACTTC.